This T cell receptor (beta chain) was captured by sequencing in a study of T cells in Graves' hyperthyroidism and ophthalmopathy. The CDR3 consists of 15 residues. The V gene's germline CDR1 is SGHAT and CDR2 FQNNGV. The trim removed 3 bases at V and 4 bases at J, leaving 8 bases unmatched. This clonotype was observed a few times. Amplified TCR beta CDR3 regions derived from RNA transcripts. Primed by the HTBI set, a first-round RT-PCR was run on the TCR CDR3. TCRdb re-derived calls from the multiplex PCR reads in MiXCR, one entry per CDR3 protein. The sample contains 490,000 or so distinct CDR3 sequences, 15% to 20% of which appear only once.

The sequencing input was blood. This clonotype originated in a man aged 35 to 55 with Graves' ophthalmopathy. The rearrangement joins TRBV11-2 to TRBJ1-1, with 7 bases identical to TRBD1. The CDR3 region has the DNA TGTGCCAGCAGCTTTCGACAGGGTCGAACCACTGAAGCTTTCTTT. Translation gives CASSFRQGRTTEAFF.